Described below is a single T cell receptor (beta chain) sequence and its context. The data stem from a study of OX40 agonist ivuxolimab in advanced cancers. Study at large: A male proportion of 82.7% was recorded, with mean age about 60 years and range roughly 23 to 79. Three patients had partial responses: one hepatocellular carcinoma, two cutaneous melanoma.

V lost 1 base, J lost 5 bases, and 7 bases lay in between. The CDR3 is made up of 12 amino acids. Germline CDR1 and CDR2: SGHRS and YFSETQ. Sequencing used immunoSEQ multiplex PCR; TCRdb keeps in-frame clones, though not all of them. The sample lists roughly 32,000 clones; 81% were seen once. The origin of this receptor is an adult with an advanced solid tumor such as melanoma, head and neck, liver or kidney cancer. The sample here was CD4+ or CD8+ T cells sorted from blood, taken in a trial of the OX40 agonist ivuxolimab. The genes are TRBV5-1 and TRBJ2-7, with D unresolved. The CDR3 reads CASSLSPNEQYF. The CDR3 nucleotides are TGCGCCAGCAGCTTGTCCCCAAACGAGCAGTACTTC.